The TCR beta chain under discussion was sequenced for a study of T cell responses to AZD1222 COVID-19 vaccine (dated by TCRdb to the early 2020s). Describing the broader study: AZD1222 recipients given second doses at about 4 weeks or at about 12 weeks were pooled, since spike-specific TCR depth and breadth were not found to differ between the two schedules. A total of 233 trial participants underwent TCR sequencing, of whom roughly 210 had received two doses of AZD1222 and approximately 25 had received two doses of the MenACWY control vaccine. Enrollment into the trials was organized by age into subgroups of 18-55, 56-69 and 70-plus years, and those subgroups contained roughly 150, 30 and 60 TCR-sequenced participants, respectively.

Turning to this clone: Its antigen is currently not known. The sample holds no much larger clone one base away, and base qualities are not on file.

According to the study, the label for this sample's time point signals: baseline before first vaccination. Vaccinee samples were obtained from the UK trials COV001 and COV002, which included a single-blind randomized controlled phase 2/3 trial of AZD1222 (ChAdOx1 nCoV-19) in healthy adults. For TCRbeta chain sequencing, PBMC samples were collected from trial participants at day 0 and at day 28 after the second dose. V is reduced by 0 bases and J by 2 bases, leaving a spacing of 13 bases between them. Sequences GTSNPN (CDR1) and SVGIG (CDR2) are obtained from the germline V gene (reference sequence). The CDR3 starts with the cysteine, ends with the phenylalanine, and has 16 residues. The DNA shown is the 48-base CDR3, in frame from base 1. The study at large found these results: Participants were mostly white British, with more females than males. The authors suggested clonal diversity may have been underestimated. After two AZD1222 doses, both the breadth and the depth of spike-specific TCRs were significantly higher than at day 0 and than in MenACWY recipients. Because no samples from the day 14 peak response were available, repertoires could be characterized only after the peak T cell response. Conclusions about previously exposed vaccinees were limited because only six AZD1222 recipients were SARS-CoV-2 seropositive at baseline. Reportedly, close to half of the unique spike-specific TCRs recognized epitopes lying outside the regions that are mutated in the B.1.351 and B.1.1.7 variants. The 56-69-year group was small, and its depth increase did not reach significance, likely because of low power. CD4 TCRs associated with the vaccine covered the entire spike protein, and the dominant responses were in regions 160-218 and 743-854.

The CDR3 regions of human TCRbeta chains were analyzed by immunosequencing. On the authors' methods: TCRs in the repertoires were matched against a reference library of SARS-CoV-2-specific TCRs that had been generated with the MIRA antigen-specificity platform. Breadth was defined as the fraction of unique TCRs that were SARS-CoV-2-associated. Depth was defined as the fraction of total T cells that were SARS-CoV-2-associated. Using the MIRA data, each spike-specific TCR was assigned both to the spike region to which the TCR was reactive and to a CD4 or CD8 class. Log10-transformed breadth and depth values were compared by one-way ANOVA with Sidak's multiple comparisons tests. Not all clones reach the TCRdb copy of this immuneACCESS table, which keeps in-frame sequences only. Checked studies attribute under half of the gap to unresolved V genes and leave the rest unexplained. V and J calls and clone size are as listed in that table; D and trimming were resolved from the DNA. The sample includes about 88,000 clones, with around 92% observed a single time. Approximately 5.6% of the sample belongs to the ten largest clones.

Specimen: peripheral blood, collected on day 0 of AZD1222 vaccination. This clonotype was sampled from an adult in good health. Here the chain combines TRBV30 and TRBJ2-2; there is no confident call for the D gene. The DNA sequence follows: TGTGCCTGGAGTGTAGTCGGTAGAATCAACACCGGGGAGCTGTTTTTT. Its protein is CAWSVVGRINTGELFF. With all but the CDR3 taken from the reference TRBV30 and TRBJ2-2 genes, the full variable domain is: SQTIHQWPATLVQPVGSPLSLECTVEGTSNPNLYWYRQAAGRGLQLLFYSVGIGQISSEVPQNLSASRPQDRQFILSSKKLLLSDSGFYLCAWSVVGRINTGELFFGEGSRLTVL.